This T cell receptor beta chain was identified in a study of shared clonotypes between healthy human individuals. Study findings and constraints: The researchers took only blood, and tissue repertoires probably look different.

Germline CDR1 SEHNR, CDR2 FQNEAQ (reference sequence). The length of the CDR3 is 14 residues. V lost 2 bases and J 5 bases, leaving 12 bases between the germline ends. A remark on this clone: What it recognizes is unknown.

Naive CD8 cells lacked CD45RO and underwent positive selection for CCR7, leaving out terminally differentiated effector memory CD45RA+ cells. All donors were healthy HIV-negative adults lacking recent acute infections or vaccinations. Assay execution proceeded at the deep level. Genomic DNA per cell subset filled all wells of several immunoSEQ plates. The repertoire was sequenced with immunoSEQ multiplex PCR; TCRdb's copy has only in-frame clones and lacks some. The sample includes about 2 million clones, about 95% of them seen just once. This TCR was sampled from a man between 18 and 29 years old in good health. Sequencing was done on a sample of naive CD8+ T cells sorted from blood. The rearrangement links TRBV7-9 to TRBJ1-1; tentatively, D is TRBD1 (5 bases). The CDR3, as DNA: TGTGCCAGCAGCTTATGGAGCGGGGCGACTGAAGCTTTCTTT. Protein product: CASSLWSGATEAFF.